This TCR beta chain was identified during a study of cytomegalovirus exposure and HLA in healthy donors. The PCR used 60 Vbeta and 13 Jbeta primers. Assay: immunoSEQ multiplex PCR; the TCRdb copy retains only in-frame clones and omits some. The table records about 190,000 clones, roughly 79% of them present only once. This CDR3 comprises 16 residues. Germline CDR1 and CDR2: MDHEN and SYDVKM. J gave up 3 bases and V 8 bases, and 10 bases lay outside the gene matches. Sequencing was performed on PBMCs. The chain employs TRBV28 and TRBJ2-2, with 9 bases matching TRBD2. The receptor was derived from a young woman in good health and CMV-seronegative. This CDR3 reads CASYSSGRIDTGELFF. Here the CDR3 DNA reads TGTGCCAGCTACAGCAGCGGGAGGATTGACACCGGGGAGCTGTTTTTT.